What follows are 16 T cell receptor beta chains derived from one specimen sequenced in a study of T cells in Graves' hyperthyroidism and ophthalmopathy. TCR beta CDR3 regions were amplified from RNA transcripts. HTBI primers were used for first-round RT-PCR of the TCR CDR3. TCRdb called the multiplex PCR reads again in MiXCR, with one record for every CDR3 protein. The sample includes some 500,000 distinct CDR3 sequences, about 15% of them seen just once. Sequenced input: blood. The receptors derive from a woman between 18 and 30 years old with Graves' hyperthyroidism.

The J gene is TRBJ1-4, the V gene TRBV2, with 7 nucleotides matching TRBD1. V shed 8 bases and J 2 bases; nucleotides not matched to a gene: 2. The germline V gene encodes CDR1 SNHLY and CDR2 FYNNEI. The CDR3 is 13 amino acids. CDR3 amino acids: CASPGQTNEKLFF. CDR3 sequence (DNA): TGTGCCAGCCCGGGACAGACTAATGAAAAACTGTTTTTT.

In this sample, this clonotype turned up many times. The chain links TRBV9 to TRBJ2-2, with TRBD2 identical over 9 bases. This CDR3 contains 16 residues. Germline V gene sequence: CDR1 SGDLS, CDR2 YYNGEE. Unmatched junction bases numbered 11, after V lost 6 bases and J lost 5 bases. Here the CDR3 reads CASTQGSGSRTGELFF. CDR3 coding DNA: TGTGCCAGCACCCAAGGTAGCGGGAGTCGTACCGGGGAGCTGTTTTTT. Using reference TRBV9 and TRBJ2-2 for the parts outside the CDR3, the full variable domain is DSGVTQTPKHLITATGQRVTLRCSPRSGDLSVYWYQQSLDQGLQFLIQYYNGEERAKGNILERFSAQQFPDLHSELNLSSLELGDSALYFCASTQGSGSRTGELFFGEGSRLTVL.

This clonotype was counted many times. The CDR3 is CASSPPRGTEAFF. Here the CDR3 DNA reads TGTGCCAGCAGCCCACCCCGCGGCACTGAAGCTTTCTTT. This rearrangement joins TRBV9 to TRBJ1-1; D remains ambiguous. The CDR3 contains 13 residues. Germline V gene data show CDR1 as SGDLS and CDR2 as YYNGEE. Trimming took 4 bases from V and 4 from J, leaving 11 bases between them.

This clonotype was recorded at least ten times. The V call is TRBV14, the J call TRBJ2-2, with a possible D match to TRBD2 (6 bases). From germline, CDR1 is SGHDN and CDR2 FVKESK. The V gene lost 2 bases and the J gene lost 5 bases, with 15 bases spanning the gap. The CDR3 totals 16 residues. The CDR3 nucleotides are TGTGCCAGCAGCCAATTCTTCCAGGGAGGTACCGGGGAGCTGTTTTTT. Amino acid sequence: CASSQFFQGGTGELFF.

This clonotype was seen at least ten times. The J gene is TRBJ2-1, the V gene TRBV5-1, with D tentatively TRBD2 (7 bases). In germline, CDR1 is SGHRS, CDR2 YFSETQ. CDR3 length: 15 amino acids. Deletions cut 4 bases from V and 5 bases from J, with 16 bases between. The CDR3 region is CASSRGAGSDNEQFF. CDR3 nucleotide sequence: TGCGCCAGCAGCCGGGGGGCAGGTTCCGACAATGAGCAGTTCTTC.

The V and J genes are TRBV3-1 and TRBJ1-1, with unresolved D. Trimming shortened V by 0 bases and J by 7 bases, and 15 bases separated the two germline ends. Germline V gene lookup returns CDR1 LGHDT and CDR2 YNNKEL (reference sequence). The CDR3 covers 15 residues. CDR3 nucleotides: TGTGCCAGCAGCCAAGAATGGGGTGGGATAAATGAAGCTTTCTTT. This encodes CASSQEWGGINEAFF.

Turning to this clonotype: It may be a read error: a sequence one base away is much more abundant. The chain recombines TRBV19 with TRBJ1-1, with D perhaps matching TRBD1 (5 bases). The germline gives CDR1 LNHDA, CDR2 SQIVND (reference sequence). CDR3 size: 13 residues. V gave up 3 bases and J gave up 5 bases, with 10 bases separating them. The CDR3 nucleotides are TGTGCCAGTAGTATGGGGACGCGGACTGAAGCTTTCTTT. Translation: CASSMGTRTEAFF.

This clonotype has a count of ten or more. The CDR3: CATSDHLGRKSSTDTQYF. CDR3 in DNA: TGTGCCACCAGTGACCATCTGGGGAGGAAGTCTAGCACAGATACGCAGTATTTT. V gene TRBV24-1 combines with J gene TRBJ2-3, with D maybe TRBD2 (6 bases). CDR1 is KGHDR and CDR2 is SFDVKD in the germline V gene. The CDR3 sequence is 18 residues long. V lost 4 bases and J lost 0, with 19 bases in between.

This clonotype was seen many times. The J gene is TRBJ1-1, the V gene TRBV11-3; TRBD1 agrees at 7 bases. The CDR3 sequence is 13 residues long. Germline V CDR1 and CDR2: SGHNT, YENEEA. V lost 5 bases, J lost 5 bases, and 5 bases stayed unmatched. In DNA, the CDR3 is TGTGCCAGCAGCGATGGGACAGTAACTGAAGCTTTCTTT. This gives the protein CASSDGTVTEAFF.

Many counts were recorded for this clonotype. The rearrangement joins TRBV20-1 to TRBJ1-5; perhaps TRBD1 as D (5 bases). V dropped 4 bases and J dropped 5 bases, with 12 bases sitting between them. Germline CDR1 DFQATT, CDR2 SNEGSKA (reference sequence). This CDR3 region has 13 residues. CDR3 protein: CSAKLPGYQPQHF. The CDR3 nucleotides are TGCAGTGCTAAGCTTCCAGGGTATCAGCCCCAGCATTTT.

This clonotype was counted many times. The gene calls are TRBV7-3 and TRBJ2-3; TRBD2 might be the D (5 bases). The CDR3 spans 15 residues. Trimming took 0 bases from V and 6 from J, leaving 13 bases between them. The germline V gene has CDR1 SGHTA and CDR2 FQGTGA. The CDR3 DNA sequence: TGTGCCAGCAGCTTAACTGGGAGCGTGGGTGATACGCAGTATTTT. It encodes CASSLTGSVGDTQYF. Full variable domain (remainder filled in from reference TRBV7-3 and TRBJ2-3): GAGVSQTPSNKVTEKGKYVELRCDPISGHTALYWYRQSLGQGPEFLIYFQGTGAADDSGLPNDRFFAVRPEGSVSTLKIQRTERGDSAVYLCASSLTGSVGDTQYFGPGTRLTVL.

The chain joins TRBV12-3 or TRBV12-4 to TRBJ2-7, with 13 bases matching TRBD2. Trimming at V came to 7 bases and at J to 12 bases, leaving 6 bases not matched to a gene. The CDR3 is 12 amino acids. The DNA of the CDR3 is TGTGCCAGCACCTGGACTAGCGGGAGTTTGTACTTC. Protein: CASTWTSGSLYF.

This clonotype was counted once. The chain links TRBV13 to TRBJ1-3; maybe TRBD1 (6 bases). CDR1 is PRHDT and CDR2 is FYEKMQ in the germline V gene (reference sequence). The ends were cut back, 2 bases at V and 2 bases at J, with 13 bases in the middle. The CDR3 has 16 amino acids. CDR3 protein: CASSLWEQGTGNTIYF. As DNA, the CDR3 is TGTGCCAGCAGCTTATGGGAACAGGGCACTGGAAACACCATATATTTT.

This clonotype was seen ten or more times. This sequence joins TRBV7-8 and TRBJ1-1; D is ambiguous. Trimming pared 3 bases from V and 4 bases from J, leaving 6 bases between. CDR1 and CDR2 (germline): SGHVS, FQNEAQ. CDR3 length: 12 amino acids. CDR3 sequence reads: CASSFSPTEAFF. In nucleotides, the CDR3 is TGTGCCAGCAGCTTCAGCCCCACTGAAGCTTTCTTT.

This clonotype has ten or more counts. The V gene is TRBV29-1, the J gene TRBJ1-1, with a tentative D call TRBD1 (5 bases). Trimming took off 3 bases at V and 6 bases at J, with 11 bases between the two ends. Germline CDR1 reads SQVTM; CDR2 reads ANQGSEA. This CDR3 is 12 amino acids long. This CDR3 is CSVDRDFSEAFF. In nucleotides, the CDR3 is TGCAGCGTTGACAGGGACTTCTCTGAAGCTTTCTTT.

This clonotype was seen repeatedly, ten times or more. The CDR3 nucleotides are TGTGCCAGCAGTTTGACAGCGTATAGCAATCAGCCCCAGCATTTT. Translation gives CASSLTAYSNQPQHF. The chain has TRBV27 and TRBJ1-5, with a tentative D call TRBD1 (5 bases). The germline V and J ends were trimmed by 3 bases and 0 bases, with 9 bases remaining between them. The CDR3 has 15 amino acids. Germline CDR1 MNHEY, CDR2 SMNVEV (reference sequence).